The 11 T cell receptor beta chains listed next were all sequenced from one sample in a study of CD8 T cells in ankylosing spondylitis. One entry per CDR3 protein results from TCRdb running MiXCR on the 5' RACE reads. The sample holds approximately 300,000 distinct CDR3 sequences, around 21% seen once. The sequencing input was blood, either unsorted or a sorted T cell fraction (not recorded which). These receptors were obtained from a female donor with ankylosing spondylitis or in good health (not recorded which).

This clonotype was recorded many times. The chain employs TRBV12-3 or TRBV12-4 and TRBJ2-1, with D possibly TRBD2 on 6 matching bases. The CDR3 is 12 residues long. Trimming shortened V by 8 bases and J by 9 bases, and 14 bases separated the two germline ends. The CDR3 DNA is TGTGCCAGCGCTGTGGGAGGTTTTGAGCAGTTCTTC. This encodes CASAVGGFEQFF.

The sample holds many counts of this clonotype. The chain couples TRBV6-5 to TRBJ2-7; D gene ambiguous. Trimming pared 4 bases from V and 1 base from J, leaving 8 bases between. Germline CDR1 MNHEY, CDR2 SVGAGI. This CDR3 contains 13 residues. CDR3 nucleotide sequence: TGTGCCAGCAGTTTACGGGTATCCTACGAGCAGTACTTC. Its translation: CASSLRVSYEQYF.

This clonotype appeared many times. This chain uses TRBV5-1 with TRBJ1-2; TRBD1 might be the D (5 bases). CDR1 SGHRS and CDR2 YFSETQ come from the germline V gene. The length of the CDR3 is 13 residues. V was clipped by 3 bases and J by 6 bases, with 12 bases between them. This CDR3 reads CASSSQGRDGYTF. The CDR3 DNA reads TGCGCCAGCAGCTCCCAGGGTAGGGATGGCTACACCTTC.

In this sample, this clonotype turned up many times. The gene calls are TRBV27 and TRBJ2-1; 13 bases agree with TRBD2. The CDR3 covers 18 residues. Germline V lookup: CDR1 MNHEY, CDR2 SMNVEV (reference sequence). With 4 bases clipped from V and 4 bases from J, the junction kept 10 bases outside the gene matches. Here the CDR3 reads CASSSELAGGLPYNEQFF. The DNA for the CDR3 is TGTGCCAGCAGTTCGGAACTAGCGGGAGGGTTACCGTACAATGAGCAGTTCTTC.

The sample holds many counts of this clonotype. The gene calls are TRBV12-3 or TRBV12-4 and TRBJ1-4; D is unresolved. The CDR3 loop spans 12 amino acids. V lost 6 bases, J lost 6 bases, and 8 bases lay in between. CDR3 in amino acids: CASSSEDEKLFF. The DNA for the CDR3 is TGTGCCAGCAGCTCCGAGGATGAAAAACTGTTTTTT.

This clonotype was counted between two and nine times. The chain employs TRBV20-1 and TRBJ2-5; D gene unclear. Germline V gene data show CDR1 as DFQATT and CDR2 as SNEGSKA (reference sequence). The CDR3 loop spans 11 amino acids. Trimming stripped 6 bases from V and 1 base from J, with 6 bases between. The CDR3 reads CSAVLQETQYF. Here the CDR3 DNA reads TGCAGTGCCGTTCTCCAAGAGACCCAGTACTTC.

This rearrangement joins TRBV5-1 to TRBJ2-5, with D maybe TRBD2 (5 bases). The CDR3 is 15 residues long. Per the germline V gene, CDR1 is SGHRS and CDR2 is YFSETQ. V lost 4 bases and J lost 5, with 18 bases in between. CDR3 amino acids: CASSAARGIEETQYF. The CDR3, as DNA: TGCGCCAGCAGCGCCGCGAGAGGGATTGAGGAGACCCAGTACTTC.

This clonotype showed up just a few times. This sequence joins TRBV20-1 and TRBJ1-2, with no clear D. The CDR3 runs to 13 residues. Trimming left V 0 bases short and J 8 bases short, with 13 bases between. Germline-derived CDR1 and CDR2 are DFQATT and SNEGSKA (reference sequence). CDR3 sequence reads: CSARDSSTGGYTF. CDR3 DNA sequence: TGCAGTGCTAGAGATAGCTCCACGGGGGGCTACACCTTC.

CDR3 DNA sequence: TGCGCCAGCAGCCAAGAAACGTTCTTC. Translated, it gives CASSQETFF. The J gene is TRBJ2-1, the V gene TRBV4-3, with D unresolved. Trimming removed 0 bases from V and 15 bases from J, with 3 bases in between. CDR1 is LGHNA, CDR2 YSLEER, per germline. The CDR3 has 9 amino acids.

The chain couples TRBV7-2 to TRBJ2-1; TRBD2 agrees at 8 bases. The CDR3 is made up of 14 amino acids. After removal of 1 base from V and 7 bases from J, the junction contained 3 bases not matched to a gene. Germline-derived CDR1 and CDR2 are SGHTA and FQGNSA. CDR3 sequence (DNA): TGTGCCAGCAGCTTAGGCGGGAGGCTGAATGAGCAGTTCTTC. This encodes CASSLGGRLNEQFF.

This clonotype was detected only a few times. CDR3 sequence reads: CSAYRGGEQFF. In DNA, the CDR3 is TGCAGTGCTTACAGAGGTGGTGAGCAGTTCTTC. The chain employs TRBV20-1 and TRBJ2-1, with D unclear. CDR3 length: 11 amino acids. Germline lookup yields CDR1 DFQATT and CDR2 SNEGSKA (reference sequence). Trimming left V 5 bases short and J 9 bases short, with 11 bases between.